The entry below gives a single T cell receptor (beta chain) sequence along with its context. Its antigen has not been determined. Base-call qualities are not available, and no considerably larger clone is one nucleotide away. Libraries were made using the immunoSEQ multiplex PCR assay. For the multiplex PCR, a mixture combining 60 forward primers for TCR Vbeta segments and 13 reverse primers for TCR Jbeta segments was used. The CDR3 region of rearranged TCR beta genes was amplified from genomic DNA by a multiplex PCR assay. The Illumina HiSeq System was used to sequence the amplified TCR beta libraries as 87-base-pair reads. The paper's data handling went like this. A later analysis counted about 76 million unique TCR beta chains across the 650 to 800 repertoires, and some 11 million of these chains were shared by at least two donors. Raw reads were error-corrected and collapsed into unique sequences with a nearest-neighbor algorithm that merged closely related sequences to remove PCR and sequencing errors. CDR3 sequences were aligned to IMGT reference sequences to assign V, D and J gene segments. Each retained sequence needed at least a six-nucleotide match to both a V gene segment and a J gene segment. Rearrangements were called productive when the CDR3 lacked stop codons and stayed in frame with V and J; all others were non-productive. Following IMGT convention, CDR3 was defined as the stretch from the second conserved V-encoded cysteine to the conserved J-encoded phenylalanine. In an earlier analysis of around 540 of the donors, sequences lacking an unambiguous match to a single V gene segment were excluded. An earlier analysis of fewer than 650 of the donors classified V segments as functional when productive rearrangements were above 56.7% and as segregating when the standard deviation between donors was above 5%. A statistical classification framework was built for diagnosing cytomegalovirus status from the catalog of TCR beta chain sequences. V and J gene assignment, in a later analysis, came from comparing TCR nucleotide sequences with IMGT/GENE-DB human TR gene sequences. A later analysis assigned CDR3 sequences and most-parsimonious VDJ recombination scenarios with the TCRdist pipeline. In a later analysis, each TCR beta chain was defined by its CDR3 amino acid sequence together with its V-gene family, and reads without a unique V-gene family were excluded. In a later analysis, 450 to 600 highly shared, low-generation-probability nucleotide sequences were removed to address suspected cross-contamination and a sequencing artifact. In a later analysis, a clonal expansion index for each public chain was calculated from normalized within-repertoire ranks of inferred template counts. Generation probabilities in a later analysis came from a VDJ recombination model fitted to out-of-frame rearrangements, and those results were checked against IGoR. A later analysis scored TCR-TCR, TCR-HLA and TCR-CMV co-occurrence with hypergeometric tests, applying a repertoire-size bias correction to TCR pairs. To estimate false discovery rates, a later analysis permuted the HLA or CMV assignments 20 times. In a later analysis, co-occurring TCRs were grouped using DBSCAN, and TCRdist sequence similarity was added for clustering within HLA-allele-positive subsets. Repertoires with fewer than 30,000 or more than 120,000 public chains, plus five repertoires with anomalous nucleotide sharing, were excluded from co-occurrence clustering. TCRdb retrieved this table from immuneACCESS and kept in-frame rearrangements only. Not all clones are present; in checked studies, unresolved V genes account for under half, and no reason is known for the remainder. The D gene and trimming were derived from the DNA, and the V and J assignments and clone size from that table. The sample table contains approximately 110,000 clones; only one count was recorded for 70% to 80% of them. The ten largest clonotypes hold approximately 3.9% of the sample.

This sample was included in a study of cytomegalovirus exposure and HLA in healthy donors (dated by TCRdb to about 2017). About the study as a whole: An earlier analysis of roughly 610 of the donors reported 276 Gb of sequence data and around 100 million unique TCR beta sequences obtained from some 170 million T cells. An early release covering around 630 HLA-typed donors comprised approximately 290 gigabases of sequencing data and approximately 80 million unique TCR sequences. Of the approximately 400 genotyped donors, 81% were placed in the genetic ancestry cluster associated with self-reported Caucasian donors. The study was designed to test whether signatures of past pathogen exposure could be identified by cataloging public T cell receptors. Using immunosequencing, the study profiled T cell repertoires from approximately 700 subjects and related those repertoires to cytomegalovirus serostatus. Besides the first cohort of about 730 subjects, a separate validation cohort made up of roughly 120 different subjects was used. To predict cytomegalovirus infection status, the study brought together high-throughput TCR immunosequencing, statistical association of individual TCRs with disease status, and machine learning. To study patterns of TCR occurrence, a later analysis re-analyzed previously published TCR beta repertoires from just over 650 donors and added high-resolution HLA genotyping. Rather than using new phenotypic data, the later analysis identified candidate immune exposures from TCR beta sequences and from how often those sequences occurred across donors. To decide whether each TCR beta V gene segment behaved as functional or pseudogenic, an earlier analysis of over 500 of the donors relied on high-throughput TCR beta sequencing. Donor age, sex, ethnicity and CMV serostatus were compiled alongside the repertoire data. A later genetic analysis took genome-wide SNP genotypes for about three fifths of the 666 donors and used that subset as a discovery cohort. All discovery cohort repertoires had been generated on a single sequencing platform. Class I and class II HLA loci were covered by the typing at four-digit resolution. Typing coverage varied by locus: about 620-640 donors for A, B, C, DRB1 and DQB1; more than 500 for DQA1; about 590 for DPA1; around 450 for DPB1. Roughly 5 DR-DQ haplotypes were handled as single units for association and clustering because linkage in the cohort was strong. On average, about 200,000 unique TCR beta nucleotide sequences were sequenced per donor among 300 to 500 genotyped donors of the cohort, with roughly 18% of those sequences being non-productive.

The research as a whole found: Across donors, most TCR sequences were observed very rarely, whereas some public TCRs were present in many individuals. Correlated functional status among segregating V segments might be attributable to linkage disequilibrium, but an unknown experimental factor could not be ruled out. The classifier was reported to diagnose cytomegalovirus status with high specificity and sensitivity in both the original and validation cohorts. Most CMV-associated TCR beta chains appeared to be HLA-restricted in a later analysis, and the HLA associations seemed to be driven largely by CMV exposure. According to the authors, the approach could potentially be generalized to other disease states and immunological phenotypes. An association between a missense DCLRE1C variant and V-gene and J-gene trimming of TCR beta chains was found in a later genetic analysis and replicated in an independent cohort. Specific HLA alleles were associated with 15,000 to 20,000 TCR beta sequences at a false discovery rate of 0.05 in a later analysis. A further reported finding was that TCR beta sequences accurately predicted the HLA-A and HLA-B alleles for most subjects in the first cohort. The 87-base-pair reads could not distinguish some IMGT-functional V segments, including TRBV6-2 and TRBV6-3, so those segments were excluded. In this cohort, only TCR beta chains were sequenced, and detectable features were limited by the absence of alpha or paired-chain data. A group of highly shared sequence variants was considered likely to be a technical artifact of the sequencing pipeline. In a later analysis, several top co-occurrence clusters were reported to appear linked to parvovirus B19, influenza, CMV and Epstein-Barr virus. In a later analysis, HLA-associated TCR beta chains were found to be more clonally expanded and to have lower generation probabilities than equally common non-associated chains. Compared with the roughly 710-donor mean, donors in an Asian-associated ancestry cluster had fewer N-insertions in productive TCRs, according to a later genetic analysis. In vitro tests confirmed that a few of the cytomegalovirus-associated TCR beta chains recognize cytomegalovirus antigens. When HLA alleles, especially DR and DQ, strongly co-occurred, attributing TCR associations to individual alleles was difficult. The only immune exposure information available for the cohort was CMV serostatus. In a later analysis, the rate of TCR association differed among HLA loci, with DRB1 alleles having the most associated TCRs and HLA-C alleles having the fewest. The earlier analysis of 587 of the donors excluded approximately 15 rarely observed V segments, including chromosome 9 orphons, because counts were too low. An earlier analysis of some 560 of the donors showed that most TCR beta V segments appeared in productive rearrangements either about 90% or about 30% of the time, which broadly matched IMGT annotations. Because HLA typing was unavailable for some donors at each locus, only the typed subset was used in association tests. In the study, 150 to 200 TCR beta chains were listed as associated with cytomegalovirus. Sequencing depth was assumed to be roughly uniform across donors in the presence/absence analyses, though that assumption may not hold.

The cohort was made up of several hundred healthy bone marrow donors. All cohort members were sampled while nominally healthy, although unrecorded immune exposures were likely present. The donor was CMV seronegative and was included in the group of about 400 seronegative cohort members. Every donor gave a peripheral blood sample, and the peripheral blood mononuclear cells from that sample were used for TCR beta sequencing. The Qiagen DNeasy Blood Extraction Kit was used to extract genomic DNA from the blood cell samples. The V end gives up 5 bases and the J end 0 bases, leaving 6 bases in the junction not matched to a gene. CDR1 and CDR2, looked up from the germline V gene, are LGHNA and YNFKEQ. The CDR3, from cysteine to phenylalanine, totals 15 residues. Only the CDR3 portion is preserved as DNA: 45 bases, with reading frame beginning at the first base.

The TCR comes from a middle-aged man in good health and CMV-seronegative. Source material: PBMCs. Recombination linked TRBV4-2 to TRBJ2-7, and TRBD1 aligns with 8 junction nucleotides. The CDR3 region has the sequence CASSGPDRGSYEQYF. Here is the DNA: TGTGCCAGCAGCGGACCTGACAGGGGCTCCTACGAGCAGTACTTC.